This TCR beta chain was captured in a study of neurological immune-mediated disorders. General observations from the study: TCR-beta repertoires seemed private in all groups, with no expanded CDR3 amino acid sequences shared.

The cDNA was produced through 5'RACE with 10-nucleotide random UMIs. Each CDR3 protein is one row after TCRdb ran MiXCR on the 5' RACE reads. The sample lists about 50,000 distinct CDR3 sequences, approximately 16% occurring once. For this clonotype: The antigen is undetermined.

This CDR3 region has 13 residues. The germline V gene encodes CDR1 ENHRY and CDR2 SYGVKD. V was cut by 8 bases and J by 1 base, with 12 bases left in between. V is TRBV10-3 and J is TRBJ2-7; D is unresolved. Sequencing was done on a sample of PBMCs. This receptor was obtained from a man in his 60s in good health. DNA of the CDR3: TGTGCCATCGGGGTGGGCAGTTCCTACGAGCAGTACTTC. This sequence encodes CAIGVGSSYEQYF.